A single T cell receptor beta chain is shown here with its context. Original methodology: Reference gene primer amplification in the assay estimated nucleated cell counts. The assay was immunoSEQ multiplex PCR, and TCRdb's table has in-frame clones only and misses some. That table is the source of V, J and clone size, and D and trimming were worked out from the DNA. This sample has about 310,000 clones, with 75% to 90% found just once. Trimming left V 2 bases short and J 1 base short, with 14 bases between. The CDR3 extends over 16 amino acids. Per germline, CDR1 MGHDK and CDR2 SYGVNS. The data are from a study of blood T cell repertoires in COVID-19. Study-level information: Sites across the United States, Italy and Spain contributed samples from acute and convalescent COVID-19.

The sequence derives from a woman aged 25 to 45 with COVID-19, enrolled during active disease. Input material: peripheral blood. The V gene is TRBV25-1, the J gene TRBJ1-1; D perhaps matches TRBD1 (6 bases). The CDR3 here is CASSERGIRSNTEAFF. CDR3 coding DNA: TGTGCCAGCAGTGAAAGGGGGATCAGGTCGAACACTGAAGCTTTCTTT. Full variable domain (remainder filled in from reference TRBV25-1 and TRBJ1-1): EADIYQTPRYLVIGTGKKITLECSQTMGHDKMYWYQQDPGMELHLIHYSYGVNSTEKGDLSSESTVSRIRTEHFPLTLESARPSHTSQYLCASSERGIRSNTEAFFGQGTRLTVV.